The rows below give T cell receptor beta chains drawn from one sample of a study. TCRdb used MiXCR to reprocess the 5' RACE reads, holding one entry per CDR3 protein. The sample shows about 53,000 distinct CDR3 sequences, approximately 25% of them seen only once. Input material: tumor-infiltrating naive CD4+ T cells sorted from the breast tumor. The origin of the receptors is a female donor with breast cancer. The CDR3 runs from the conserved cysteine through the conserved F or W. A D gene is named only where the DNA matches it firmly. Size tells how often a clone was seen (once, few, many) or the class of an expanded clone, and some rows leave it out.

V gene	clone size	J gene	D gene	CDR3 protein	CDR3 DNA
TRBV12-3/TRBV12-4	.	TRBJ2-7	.	CARGRGDGPYEQYF	TGTGCCAGAGGCCGGGGAGACGGACCCTACGAGCAGTACTTC
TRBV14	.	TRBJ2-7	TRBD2	CASSHPRAGGGEQYF	TGTGCCAGCAGCCACCCGAGAGCGGGGGGTGGCGAGCAGTACTTC
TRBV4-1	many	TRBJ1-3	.	CASSPRGESSGNTIYF	TGCGCCAGCAGCCCGCGGGGGGAAAGCTCTGGAAACACCATATATTTT
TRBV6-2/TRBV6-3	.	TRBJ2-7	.	CASSYSRLGRDEQYF	TGTGCCAGCAGTTACTCGAGACTGGGTAGAGACGAGCAGTACTTC
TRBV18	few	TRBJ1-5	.	CASSQGFGGNQPQHF	TGTGCCAGCTCACAGGGTTTCGGTGGCAATCAGCCCCAGCATTTT
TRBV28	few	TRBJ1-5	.	CASSPTWVRVYGNQPQHF	TGTGCCAGCAGTCCGACATGGGTAAGGGTCTACGGCAATCAGCCCCAGCATTTT
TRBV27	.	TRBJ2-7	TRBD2	CASSRDYNSYEQYF	TGTGCCAGCAGCCGGGACTACAATTCCTACGAGCAGTACTTC
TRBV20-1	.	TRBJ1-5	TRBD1	CSAPYRGNSNQPQHF	TGCAGTGCTCCTTACAGGGGCAACAGCAATCAGCCCCAGCATTTT
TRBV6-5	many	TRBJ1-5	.	CASSYSAGKQPQHF	TGTGCCAGCAGTTACTCAGCAGGGAAGCAGCCCCAGCATTTT
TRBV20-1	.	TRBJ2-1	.	CSASPINGGREQFF	TGCAGTGCTAGCCCTATTAACGGGGGGCGTGAGCAGTTCTTC
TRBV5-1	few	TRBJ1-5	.	CASSSDRSMSSNQPQHF	TGCGCCAGCAGCTCCGACAGATCCATGAGTAGCAATCAGCCCCAGCATTTT
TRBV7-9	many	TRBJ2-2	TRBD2	CASRFGLAGVTGELFF	TGTGCCAGCAGATTTGGGCTAGCGGGAGTCACCGGGGAGCTGTTTTTT
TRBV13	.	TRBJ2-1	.	CASSSHWGSYNEQFF	TGTGCCAGCAGCTCTCACTGGGGCTCCTACAATGAGCAGTTCTTC
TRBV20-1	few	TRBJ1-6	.	CSALQTGRSSYNSPLHF	TGCAGTGCTTTGCAGACCGGCCGAAGCTCCTATAATTCACCCCTCCACTTT
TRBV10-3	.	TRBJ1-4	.	CAISESQGGRLFF	TGTGCCATCAGTGAGTCGCAGGGAGGCAGACTGTTTTTT
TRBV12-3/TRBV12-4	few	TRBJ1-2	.	CASSWGVGYTF	TGTGCCAGCAGTTGGGGGGTTGGCTACACCTTC
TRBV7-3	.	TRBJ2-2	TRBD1	CASSPSTGDLGELFF	TGTGCCAGCAGCCCGTCGACAGGGGACCTCGGGGAGCTGTTTTTT
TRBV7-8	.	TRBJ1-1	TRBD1	CASSYRGNTEAFF	TGTGCCAGCAGCTACAGGGGTAACACTGAAGCTTTCTTT
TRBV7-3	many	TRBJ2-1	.	CASSLAVYNEQFF	TGTGCCAGCAGCTTAGCGGTCTACAATGAGCAGTTCTTC
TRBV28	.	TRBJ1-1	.	CASSRRTGRGTEAFF	TGTGCCAGCAGTCGTCGGACGGGTAGAGGCACTGAAGCTTTCTTT
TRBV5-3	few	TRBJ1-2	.	CARSLEWTVPNYGYTF	TGTGCCAGAAGCCTGGAATGGACAGTTCCTAACTATGGCTACACCTTC
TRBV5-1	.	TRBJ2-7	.	CASSFQDNSYEQYF	TGCGCCAGCAGCTTCCAGGACAATTCCTACGAGCAGTACTTC
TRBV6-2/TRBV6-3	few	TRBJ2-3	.	CASTREADFTDTQYF	TGTGCCAGCACCCGAGAAGCGGATTTCACAGATACGCAGTATTTT
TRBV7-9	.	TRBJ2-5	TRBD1	CASSWGQAQETQYF	TGTGCCAGCAGCTGGGGACAGGCCCAAGAGACCCAGTACTTC
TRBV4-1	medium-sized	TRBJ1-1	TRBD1	CASSQEVTGDTEAFF	TGCGCCAGCAGCCAAGAGGTAACAGGGGACACTGAAGCTTTCTTT
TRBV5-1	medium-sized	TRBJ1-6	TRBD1	CASRSGQGDSPLHF	TGCGCCAGCAGATCGGGACAGGGTGATTCACCCCTCCACTTT
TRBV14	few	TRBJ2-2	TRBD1	CASSQYYGTVNTGELFF	TGTGCCAGCAGCCAATATTACGGGACAGTAAACACCGGGGAGCTGTTTTTT
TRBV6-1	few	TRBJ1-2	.	CASSEASGGYGYTF	TGTGCCAGCAGTGAAGCGTCGGGGGGCTATGGCTACACCTTC
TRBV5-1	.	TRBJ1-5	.	CASSLEPGKGNQPQHF	TGCGCCAGCAGCTTGGAACCGGGTAAGGGCAATCAGCCCCAGCATTTT
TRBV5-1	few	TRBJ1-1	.	CASSLEQANTEAFF	TGCGCCAGCAGCTTGGAACAAGCGAACACTGAAGCTTTCTTT
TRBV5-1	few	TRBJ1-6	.	CASKEGLGGNSPLHF	TGCGCCAGCAAGGAGGGGCTTGGTGGTAATTCACCCCTCCACTTT
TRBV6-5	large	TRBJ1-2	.	CASSQDRIYGYTF	TGTGCCAGCAGTCAAGACAGGATCTATGGCTACACCTTC
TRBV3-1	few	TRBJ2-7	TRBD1	CASSQGPGQGGYEQYF	TGTGCCAGCAGCCAAGGCCCGGGACAGGGAGGCTACGAGCAGTACTTC
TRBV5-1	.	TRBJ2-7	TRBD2	CASSATSGPSYEQYF	TGCGCCAGCAGCGCCACTAGCGGGCCATCCTACGAGCAGTACTTC
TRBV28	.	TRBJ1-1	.	CASTNNPVGIAFF	TGTGCCAGCACAAACAACCCAGTGGGGATAGCTTTCTTT
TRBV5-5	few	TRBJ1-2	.	CASSYRTDGYTF	TGTGCCAGCAGCTACCGGACAGATGGCTACACCTTC
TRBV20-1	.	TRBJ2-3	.	CSAWGADTQYF	TGCAGTGCATGGGGGGCAGATACGCAGTATTTT
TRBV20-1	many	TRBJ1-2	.	CSASIEGDYGYTF	TGCAGTGCTAGTATAGAAGGGGACTATGGCTACACCTTC
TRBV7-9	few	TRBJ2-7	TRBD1	CASSGDRVFEQYF	TGTGCCAGCAGCGGGGACAGGGTCTTCGAGCAGTACTTC
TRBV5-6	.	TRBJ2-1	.	CASQRTPQNDEQFF	TGTGCCAGCCAGAGGACCCCCCAGAATGATGAGCAGTTCTTC
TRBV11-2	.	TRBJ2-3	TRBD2	CASSLVDREADTQYF	TGTGCCAGCAGCTTAGTAGACCGGGAGGCAGATACGCAGTATTTT
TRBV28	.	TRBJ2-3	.	CATHGGGGTDTQYF	TGTGCCACGCATGGGGGAGGAGGCACAGATACGCAGTATTTT
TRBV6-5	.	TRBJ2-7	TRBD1	CASKRQGNSYEQYF	TGTGCCAGCAAAAGACAGGGAAACTCCTACGAGCAGTACTTC
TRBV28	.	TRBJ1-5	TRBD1	CASSLGTGPGQPQHF	TGTGCCAGCAGTTTAGGGACAGGGCCTGGACAGCCCCAGCATTTT
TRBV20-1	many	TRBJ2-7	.	CSWSPSSYEQYF	TGCAGCTGGTCCCCGAGCTCCTACGAGCAGTACTTC
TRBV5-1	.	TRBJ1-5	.	CASSPGADQPQHF	TGCGCCAGCAGCCCGGGGGCTGATCAGCCCCAGCATTTT